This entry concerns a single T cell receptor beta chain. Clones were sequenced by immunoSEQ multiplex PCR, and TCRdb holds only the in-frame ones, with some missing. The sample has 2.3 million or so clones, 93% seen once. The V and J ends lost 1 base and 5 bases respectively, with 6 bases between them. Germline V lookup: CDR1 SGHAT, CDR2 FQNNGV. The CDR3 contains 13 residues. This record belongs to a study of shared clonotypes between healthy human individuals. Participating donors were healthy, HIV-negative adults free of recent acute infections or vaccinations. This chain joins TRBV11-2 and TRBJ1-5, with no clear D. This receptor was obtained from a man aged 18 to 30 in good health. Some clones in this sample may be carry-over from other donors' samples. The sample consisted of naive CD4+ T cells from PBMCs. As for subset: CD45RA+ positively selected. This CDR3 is CASSLGKDQPQHF. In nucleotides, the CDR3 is TGTGCCAGCAGCTTAGGGAAGGATCAGCCCCAGCATTTT.